The 12 T cell receptor beta chains listed next were all sequenced from one sample in a study of OX40 agonist ivuxolimab in advanced cancers. Libraries were made using the immunoSEQ multiplex PCR assay. As stored in TCRdb, this immuneACCESS dataset retains in-frame rearrangements with V and J assigned. A fraction of the clones does not appear; measured against another copy, unresolved V genes explain less than half of the discrepancy, and the remainder lacks a known reason. Counted in this sample were about 48,000 clones; over 90% of them appeared once. The ten largest account for approximately 6.7% of the sample. The input for sequencing was CD4+ or CD8+ T cells sorted from blood, taken in a trial of the OX40 agonist ivuxolimab. The receptors here all came from an adult with an advanced solid tumor such as melanoma, head and neck, liver or kidney cancer.

The chain links TRBV12-5 to TRBJ2-5; 9 bases are shared with TRBD1. Trimming at V came to 1 base and at J to 3 bases, leaving 3 bases not matched to a gene. CDR1 is LGHNT, CDR2 FRNRAP, per germline. The CDR3 length is 15 residues. DNA of the CDR3: TGTGCTAGTGGTTTGGGGGACAGGGCGAAAGAGACCCAGTACTTC. Protein product: CASGLGDRAKETQYF.

Written as DNA, the CDR3 is TGTGCCTGGAGCCGACGGGGATTGAGCTCCTACGAGCAGTACTTC. It is translated as CAWSRRGLSSYEQYF. This chain uses TRBV30 with TRBJ2-7; a possible D gene is TRBD2 (5 bases). This CDR3 has 15 residues. Germline V gene data show CDR1 as GTSNPN and CDR2 as SVGIG (reference sequence). Between the trimmed V and J ends, which lost 3 bases and 0 bases, there was a span of 15 bases.

This clone came up once. This chain's CDR3 is CSVERTDYNEQFF. The CDR3 DNA is TGCAGCGTTGAAAGGACGGACTACAATGAGCAGTTCTTC. The rearrangement uses TRBV29-1 and TRBJ2-1, with D unresolved. V was clipped by 2 bases and J by 3 bases, with 8 bases between them. Germline V gene sequence: CDR1 SQVTM, CDR2 ANQGSEA. The CDR3 has 13 amino acids.

This sequence joins TRBV5-1 and TRBJ1-2; tentatively, D is TRBD1 (6 bases). Trimming stripped 0 bases from V and 8 bases from J, with 11 bases between. CDR3 length: 13 amino acids. Germline V CDR1 and CDR2: SGHRS, YFSETQ. The CDR3 protein is CASSLAAGEGYTF. The CDR3 bases are TGCGCCAGCAGCTTGGCCGCAGGGGAAGGCTACACCTTC.

The chain joins TRBV6-4 to TRBJ1-6; D remains unclear. Between the trimmed V and J ends, which lost 2 bases and 4 bases, there was a span of 3 bases. In germline, CDR1 is MRHNA, CDR2 SNTAGT. The CDR3 is 13 residues long. CDR3 nucleotide sequence: TGTGCCAGCAGTGACGAGTATAATTCACCCCTCCACTTT. Its translation is CASSDEYNSPLHF.

Only a few counts were recorded for this clone. Other DNA sequences in the same sample also yield this CDR3. The chain couples TRBV27 to TRBJ1-6, with no clear D. Trimming took off 6 bases at V and 4 bases at J, with 4 bases between the two ends. The CDR3 totals 12 residues. Per germline, CDR1 MNHEY and CDR2 SMNVEV (reference sequence). In DNA form, the CDR3 reads TGTGCCAGCAGGGGTTATAATTCACCCCTCCACTTT. It encodes CASRGYNSPLHF.

This clone occurred once. The chain joins TRBV7-2 to TRBJ2-1, with 10 bases identical to TRBD1. The germline V gene encodes CDR1 SGHTA and CDR2 FQGNSA. V was pared by 5 bases and J by 9 bases, with 7 bases of the junction left unmatched. This CDR3 is 14 amino acids long. CDR3 residues: CASSEGQGLIEQFF. CDR3 nucleotides: TGTGCCAGCAGCGAGGGACAGGGGTTGATTGAGCAGTTCTTC.

The genes are TRBV30 and TRBJ1-2; no clear D gene. Between the trimmed V and J ends, which lost 1 base and 8 bases, there was a span of 20 bases. This CDR3 contains 15 residues. Germline values: CDR1 GTSNPN, CDR2 SVGIG (reference sequence). In DNA, the CDR3 is TGTGCCTGGAGTGCGGATGACCTCGCCGCACAGGGCTACACCTTC. This gives the protein CAWSADDLAAQGYTF.

The chain uses TRBV6-1 and TRBJ1-5; D perhaps matches TRBD1 (5 bases). Germline CDR1 MNHNS, CDR2 SASEGT. Trimming removed 7 bases from V and 0 bases from J, with 10 bases in between. This CDR3 has 14 residues. CDR3 residues: CASTTAYSNQPQHF. The CDR3 DNA follows: TGTGCCAGCACGACAGCTTATAGCAATCAGCCCCAGCATTTT.

This sequence joins TRBV15 and TRBJ1-1; 11 bases align to TRBD1. Germline V gene sequence: CDR1 LNHNV, CDR2 YYDKDF (reference sequence). V dropped 8 bases and J dropped 5; count of bases not matched to a gene: 7. This CDR3 comprises 14 residues. CDR3 loop: CATSRDRGSTEAFF. The CDR3 DNA is TGTGCCACCTCCCGGGACAGGGGGTCGACTGAAGCTTTCTTT.

The rearrangement links TRBV7-8 to TRBJ2-3, with 9 bases identical to TRBD1. CDR1 and CDR2 (germline): SGHVS, FQNEAQ. The ends lost 5 bases at V and 0 bases at J; junction bases unmatched: 12. The CDR3 is made up of 18 amino acids. CDR3 sequence: CASSDPITGGESTDTQYF. The CDR3 coding sequence is TGTGCCAGCAGCGACCCGATCACAGGGGGCGAAAGCACAGATACGCAGTATTTT.

The chain combines TRBV21-1 with TRBJ1-5; the table's TRBD1 call for D was not verified on the DNA. TRBV21-1 is recorded as a pseudogene. This CDR3 region has 20 residues. This CDR3 reads CASSKDQIRRQGWGNQPQHF. The DNA for the CDR3 is TGTGCCAGCAGCAAAGATCAAATACGAAGACAGGGATGGGGCAATCAGCCCCAGCATTTT.